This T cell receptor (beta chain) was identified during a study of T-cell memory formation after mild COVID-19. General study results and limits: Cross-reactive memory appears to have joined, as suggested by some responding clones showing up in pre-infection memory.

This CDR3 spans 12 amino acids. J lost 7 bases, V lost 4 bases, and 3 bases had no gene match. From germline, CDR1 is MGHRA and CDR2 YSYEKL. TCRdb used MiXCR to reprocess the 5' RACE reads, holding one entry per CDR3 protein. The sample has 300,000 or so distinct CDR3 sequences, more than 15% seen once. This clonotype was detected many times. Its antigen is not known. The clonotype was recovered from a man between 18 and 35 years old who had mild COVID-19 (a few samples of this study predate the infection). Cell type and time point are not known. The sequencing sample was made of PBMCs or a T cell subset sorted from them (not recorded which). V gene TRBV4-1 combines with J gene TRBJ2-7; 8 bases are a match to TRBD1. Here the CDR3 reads CASSRTGGEQYF. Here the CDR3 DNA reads TGCGCCAGCAGCCGAACAGGGGGTGAGCAGTACTTC.